Listed here are 13 T cell receptor beta chains from one sample, sequenced in a study of T-cell reconstitution after alpha-beta-depleted transplantation in children. The library targeted TCRbeta and was prepared with unique molecular identifiers. A single record per CDR3 protein comes from TCRdb applying MiXCR to the PCR reads. Of 210,000 or so distinct CDR3 sequences listed, 11% are singletons. The sample here was PBMCs, taken before TCRalphabeta/CD19-depleted stem cell transplant. These receptors were taken from a child under three years old with acute myeloid leukemia, due to receive a stem cell transplant.

This clonotype was found many times. CDR3 residues: CSAARAGTDLGGTQYF. The CDR3 bases are TGCAGTGCCGCGAGGGCCGGGACAGACTTGGGTGGGACCCAGTACTTC. This sequence joins TRBV20-1 and TRBJ2-5; 7 positions agree with TRBD1. The CDR3 extends over 16 amino acids. CDR1 is DFQATT, CDR2 SNEGSKA, per germline (reference sequence). V dropped 6 bases and J dropped 7; count of bases not matched to a gene: 20.

This clonotype occurred many times. The V gene is TRBV5-1, the J gene TRBJ2-3; 9 nucleotides align to TRBD2. J lost 7 bases, V lost 1 base, and 10 bases had no gene match. There are 16 residues in the CDR3. The germline V gene has CDR1 SGHRS and CDR2 YFSETQ. CDR3 coding DNA: TGCGCCAGCAGCTTGCTTCAGCGGGGGGCCTTAAATACGCAGTATTTT. This codes for CASSLLQRGALNTQYF.

This clonotype was counted many times. The rearrangement uses TRBV20-1 and TRBJ1-5; a weak D match, TRBD1 (5 bases). The germline V gene has CDR1 DFQATT and CDR2 SNEGSKA (reference sequence). The V end was cut by 3 bases, the J end by 7 bases, with 13 bases between. The CDR3 consists of 13 residues. CDR3 amino acids: CSARAGREQPQHF. The CDR3 DNA reads as TGCAGTGCTAGGGCAGGGCGGGAGCAGCCCCAGCATTTT.

This clonotype was recorded at least ten times. The chain recombines TRBV7-2 with TRBJ2-1, with 10 bases aligning to TRBD2. The CDR3 covers 16 residues. The V segment lost 5 bases and the J segment 4 bases; nucleotides outside the gene matches: 8. Germline-derived CDR1 and CDR2 are SGHTA and FQGNSA. CDR3 nucleotide sequence: TGTGCCAGCAGCCAAACCGGGACTAGCGTTTACAATGAGCAGTTCTTC. Residues: CASSQTGTSVYNEQFF.

To note about this clonotype: With a much larger clone just one base away, this may be a read error. This chain joins TRBV20-1 and TRBJ2-2; 9 bases match TRBD2. This CDR3 is 15 amino acids long. Trimming cost V 5 bases and J 6 bases; bases outside gene matches: 10. Germline-derived CDR1 and CDR2 are DFQATT and SNEGSKA (reference sequence). The chain's CDR3 is CSASRGGGSAGELFF. The CDR3 bases are TGCAGTGCTTCCCGCGGGGGGGGAAGCGCCGGGGAGCTGTTTTTT.

In this sample, this clonotype turned up many times. Germline is not matched at one junction end, which may reflect a read error. The V call is TRBV7-9, the J call TRBJ2-7; tentatively, D is TRBD1 (6 bases). The V gene's germline CDR1 is SEHNR and CDR2 FQNEAQ (reference sequence). CDR3 length: 15 amino acids. DNA for the CDR3: TGTGCCAGCACCTTAGGGGCCTCACAGGGCCACGAGCAGTACTTC. Its translation is CASTLGASQGHEQYF.

Ten or more counts support this clonotype. The chain uses TRBV5-1 and TRBJ1-1; tentatively, D is TRBD1 (5 bases). Trimming cost V 3 bases and J 5 bases, with 14 bases left between them. The CDR3 totals 14 residues. Germline V CDR1 and CDR2: SGHRS, YFSETQ. The CDR3, as DNA: TGCGCCAGCAGCTATGGGCAGGGTGGAACTGAAGCTTTCTTT. Translated: CASSYGQGGTEAFF.

V is TRBV9 and J is TRBJ2-3, with unresolved D. The germline V gene encodes CDR1 SGDLS and CDR2 YYNGEE. The CDR3 totals 14 residues. Trimming took 1 base from V and 2 from J, leaving 8 bases between them. CDR3 DNA sequence: TGTGCCAGCAGCGTAACCGGTGTCACAGATACGCAGTATTTT. Residues: CASSVTGVTDTQYF.

In its sample, this clonotype was seen many times. J is TRBJ2-2 and V is TRBV24-1, with D possibly being TRBD2 (6 bases). The germline V gene has CDR1 KGHDR and CDR2 SFDVKD. This CDR3 contains 15 residues. V was pared by 5 bases and J by 1 base, with 10 bases between. CDR3: CATSGGGENTGELFF. CDR3 nucleotide sequence: TGTGCCACCAGTGGCGGAGGGGAGAACACCGGGGAGCTGTTTTTT.

This clonotype has a count of ten or more. The V and J genes are TRBV7-9 and TRBJ1-4, with 10 nucleotides matching TRBD1. Germline V gene lookup returns CDR1 SEHNR and CDR2 FQNEAQ (reference sequence). Trimming took 5 bases from V and 7 from J; bases not matched to a gene: 7. CDR3 size: 15 residues. CDR3 in DNA: TGTGCCAGCAGCCCAGGGGACAGGGGAGTTGAAAAACTGTTTTTT. It translates to CASSPGDRGVEKLFF. The full variable domain, with the rest looked up from reference TRBV7-9 and TRBJ1-4, is DTGVSQNPRHKITKRGQNVTFRCDPISEHNRLYWYRQTLGQGPEFLTYFQNEAQLEKSRLLSDRFSAERPKGSFSTLEIQRTEQGDSAMYLCASSPGDRGVEKLFFGSGTQLSVL.

Points on this clonotype: A single base separates this from a much larger clone, so it may be a read error. The chain uses TRBV15 and TRBJ2-7; D uncertain. V was shortened by 0 bases and J by 6 bases, with 15 bases between the two germline ends. The CDR3 length is 15 residues. Germline V lookup: CDR1 LNHNV, CDR2 YYDKDF (reference sequence). The CDR3 protein is CATSRDGVERREQYF. The CDR3, as DNA: TGTGCCACCAGCAGAGATGGTGTCGAGAGGCGCGAGCAGTACTTC.

There are many counts of this clonotype. V gene TRBV6-5 combines with J gene TRBJ2-7, with D perhaps TRBD1 (6 bases). Germline CDR1 is MNHEY and CDR2 is SVGAGI. The CDR3 is 14 residues long. The ends were cut back, 2 bases at V and 0 bases at J, with 8 bases in the middle. As DNA, the CDR3 is TGTGCCAGCAGTTACAAGGACAGCTCCTACGAGCAGTACTTC. It codes for CASSYKDSSYEQYF.

This clonotype has at least ten counts. The chain combines TRBV30 with TRBJ1-1, with a weak D call TRBD1 (5 bases). Trimming removed 0 bases at V and 2 bases at J, with 13 bases between. CDR1 and CDR2 (germline): GTSNPN, SVGIG (reference sequence). This CDR3 contains 15 residues. This chain's CDR3 is CAWSVIGRVNTEAFF. CDR3 nucleotides: TGTGCCTGGAGTGTAATCGGCAGGGTAAACACTGAAGCTTTCTTT.